The clone carrying this T cell receptor (beta chain) was detected only a few times. Germline loops: CDR1 SGDLS, CDR2 YYNGEE. The CDR3 extends over 17 amino acids. The V segment lost 0 bases and the J segment 7 bases; nucleotides outside the gene matches: 11. TCRdb reprocessed the RT-PCR reads via MiXCR and lists one record per CDR3 protein. Of about 700,000 distinct CDR3 sequences detected, 14% appear once; the ten largest clones hold about 3.6%. The receptor comes from a female donor in good health, serving as a healthy control. The gene calls are TRBV9 and TRBJ2-1, with 9 bases aligning to TRBD2. Sequencing was done on a sample of memory CD4+ T cells from blood. Written as DNA, the CDR3 is TGTGCCAGCAGCGTAGCGGCTCTTGCGGGGGGGGTGAATGAGCAGTTCTTC. Its protein product is CASSVAALAGGVNEQFF.